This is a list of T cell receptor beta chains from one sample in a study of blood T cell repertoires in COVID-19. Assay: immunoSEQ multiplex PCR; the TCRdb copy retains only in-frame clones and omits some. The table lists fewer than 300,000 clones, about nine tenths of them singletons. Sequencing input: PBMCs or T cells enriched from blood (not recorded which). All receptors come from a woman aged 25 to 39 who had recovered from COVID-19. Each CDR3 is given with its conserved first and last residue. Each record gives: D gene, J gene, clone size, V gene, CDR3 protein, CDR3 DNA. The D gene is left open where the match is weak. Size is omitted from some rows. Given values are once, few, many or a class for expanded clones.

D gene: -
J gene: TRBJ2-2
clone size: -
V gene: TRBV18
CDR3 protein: CASSFRENTGELFF
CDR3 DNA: TGTGCCAGCTCGTTCAGGGAGAACACCGGGGAGCTGTTTTTT

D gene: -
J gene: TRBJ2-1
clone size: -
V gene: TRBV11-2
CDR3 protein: CASSLPTGFSYNEQFF
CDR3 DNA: TGTGCCAGCAGCTTGCCCACAGGGTTTTCCTACAATGAGCAGTTCTTC

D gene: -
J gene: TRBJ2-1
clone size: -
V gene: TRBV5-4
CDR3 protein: CASSIEEGYYNEQFF
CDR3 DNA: TGTGCCAGCTCGATCGAGGAGGGCTATTACAATGAGCAGTTCTTC

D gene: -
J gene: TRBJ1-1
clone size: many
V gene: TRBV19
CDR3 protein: CASTEDSTPMNTEAFF
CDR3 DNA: TGTGCCAGTACCGAAGACAGTACTCCTATGAACACTGAAGCTTTCTTT

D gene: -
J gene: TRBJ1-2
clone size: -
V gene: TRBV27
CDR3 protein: CASSLQGLGWYTF
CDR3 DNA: TGTGCCAGCAGTTTACAGGGCCTGGGATGGTACACCTTC

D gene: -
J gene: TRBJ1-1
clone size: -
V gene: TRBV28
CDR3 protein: CASTTSGHNTEAFF
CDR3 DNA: TGTGCCAGCACCACCTCGGGACACAACACTGAAGCTTTCTTT

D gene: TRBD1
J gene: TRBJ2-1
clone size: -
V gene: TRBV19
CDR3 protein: CASSITGEPYNEQFF
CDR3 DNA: TGTGCCAGTAGTATAACAGGGGAGCCCTACAATGAGCAGTTCTTC

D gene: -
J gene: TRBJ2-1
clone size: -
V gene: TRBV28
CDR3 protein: CASSLQIRGGEQFF
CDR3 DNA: TGTGCCAGCAGCCTACAAATAAGGGGTGGTGAGCAGTTCTTC

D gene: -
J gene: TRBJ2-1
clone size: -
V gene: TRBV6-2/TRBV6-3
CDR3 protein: CASSYSQGNNEQFF
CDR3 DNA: TGTGCCAGCAGTTACTCACAGGGAAACAATGAGCAGTTCTTC

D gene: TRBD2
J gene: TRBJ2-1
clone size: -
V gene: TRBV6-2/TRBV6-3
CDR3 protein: CASSYSSSGRFSSYNEQFF
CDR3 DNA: TGTGCCAGCAGTTACTCGTCTAGCGGGAGGTTTAGCTCCTACAATGAGCAGTTCTTC

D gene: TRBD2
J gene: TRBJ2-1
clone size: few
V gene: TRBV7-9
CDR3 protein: CASSFGTSRDNEQFF
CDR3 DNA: TGTGCCAGCAGCTTCGGGACTAGCAGAGACAATGAGCAGTTCTTC

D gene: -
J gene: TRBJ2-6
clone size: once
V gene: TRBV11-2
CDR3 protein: CASSLLGQLSSGANVLTF
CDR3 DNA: TGTGCCAGCAGCTTGCTCGGACAATTGAGCTCTGGGGCCAACGTCCTGACTTTC

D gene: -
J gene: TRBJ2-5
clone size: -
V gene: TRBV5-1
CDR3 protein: CASSLESLRETQYF
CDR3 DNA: TGCGCCAGCAGCTTGGAGTCTCTTAGAGAGACCCAGTACTTC

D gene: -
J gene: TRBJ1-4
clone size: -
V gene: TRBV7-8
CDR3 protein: CASSLDPPPSAIPATNEKLFF
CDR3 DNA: TGTGCCAGCAGCTTAGATCCCCCACCCTCAGCGATCCCTGCAACTAATGAAAAACTGTTTTTT

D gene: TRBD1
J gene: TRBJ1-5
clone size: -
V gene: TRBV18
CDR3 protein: CASSHPGQLQHF
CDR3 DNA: TGTGCCAGCTCACATCCGGGACAGCTCCAGCATTTT

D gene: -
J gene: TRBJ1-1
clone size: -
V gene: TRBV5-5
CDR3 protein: CASSPGTYTEAFF
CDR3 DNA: TGTGCCAGCAGCCCCGGGACTTACACTGAAGCTTTCTTT

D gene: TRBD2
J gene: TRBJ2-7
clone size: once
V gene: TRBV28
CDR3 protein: CASRRTGGGYEQYF
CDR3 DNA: TGTGCCAGCAGGAGAACCGGGGGAGGGTACGAGCAGTACTTC

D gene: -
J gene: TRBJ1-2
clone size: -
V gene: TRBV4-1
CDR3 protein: CASSHMGQNYGYTF
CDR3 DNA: TGCGCCAGCAGCCACATGGGGCAGAACTATGGCTACACCTTC

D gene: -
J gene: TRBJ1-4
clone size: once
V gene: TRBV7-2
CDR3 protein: CASRGLATNEKLFF
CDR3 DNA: TGTGCCAGCAGGGGGCTTGCAACTAATGAAAAACTGTTTTTT

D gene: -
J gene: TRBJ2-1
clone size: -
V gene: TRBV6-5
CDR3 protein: CASNRAGANEQFF
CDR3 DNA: TGTGCCAGCAATCGGGCGGGGGCCAATGAGCAGTTCTTC

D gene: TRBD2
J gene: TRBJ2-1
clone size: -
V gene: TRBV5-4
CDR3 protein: CASSQGLAGPSEQFF
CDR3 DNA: TGTGCCAGCAGCCAGGGACTAGCGGGACCGTCTGAGCAGTTCTTC

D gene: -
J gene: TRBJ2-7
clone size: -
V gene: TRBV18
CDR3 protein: CASSLAVRGYEQYF
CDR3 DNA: TGTGCCAGCTCACTAGCCGTTCGTGGCTACGAGCAGTACTTC

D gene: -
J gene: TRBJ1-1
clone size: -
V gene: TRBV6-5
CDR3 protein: CASSYSGGDTEAFF
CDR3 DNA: TGTGCCAGCAGTTACTCAGGGGGGGACACTGAAGCTTTCTTT

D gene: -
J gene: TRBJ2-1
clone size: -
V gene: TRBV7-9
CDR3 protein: CASSTRGNGQFF
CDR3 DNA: TGTGCCAGCAGCACAAGGGGGAACGGGCAGTTCTTC

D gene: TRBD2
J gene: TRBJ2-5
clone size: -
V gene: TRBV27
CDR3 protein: CASSQPSGGSWGETQYF
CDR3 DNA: TGTGCCAGCAGTCAGCCCTCTGGCGGGAGCTGGGGGGAGACCCAGTACTTC

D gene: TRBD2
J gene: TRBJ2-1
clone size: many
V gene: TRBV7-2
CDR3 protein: CASSYGGAGGSYNEQFF
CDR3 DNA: TGTGCCAGCAGCTACGGAGGAGCGGGAGGCTCCTACAATGAGCAGTTCTTC

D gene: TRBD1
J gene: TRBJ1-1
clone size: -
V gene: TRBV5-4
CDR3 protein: CASSSGQFLNTEAFF
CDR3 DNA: TGTGCCAGCAGCTCGGGACAGTTCCTGAACACTGAAGCTTTCTTT

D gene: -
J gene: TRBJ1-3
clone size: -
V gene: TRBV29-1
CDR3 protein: CSAQGSGVQGNTIYF
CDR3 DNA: TGCAGCGCACAAGGGTCAGGGGTCCAAGGAAACACCATATATTTT

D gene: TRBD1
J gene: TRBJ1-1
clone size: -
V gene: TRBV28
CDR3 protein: CASRRSGTGLGGEAFF
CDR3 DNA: TGTGCCAGCAGACGATCCGGGACAGGGCTGGGAGGTGAAGCTTTCTTT

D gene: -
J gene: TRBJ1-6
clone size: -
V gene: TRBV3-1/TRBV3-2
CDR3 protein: CASSQGVGGFNSPLHF
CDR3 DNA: TGTGCCAGCAGCCAAGGAGTAGGGGGATTTAATTCACCCCTCCACTTT

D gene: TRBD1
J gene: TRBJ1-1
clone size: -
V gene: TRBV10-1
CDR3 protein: CASSERDRLNTEAFF
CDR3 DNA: TGCGCCAGCAGTGAAAGGGACAGGTTGAACACTGAAGCTTTCTTT